One and the same sample provided the 18 T cell receptor beta chains below, sequenced in a study of OX40 agonist ivuxolimab in advanced cancers. The method was immunoSEQ multiplex PCR; TCRdb's version includes in-frame clones alone and lacks a portion of them. The sample yields approximately 110,000 clones, about nine tenths seen once. The sample consisted of CD4+ or CD8+ T cells sorted from blood, taken in a trial of the OX40 agonist ivuxolimab. These receptors came from an adult with an advanced solid tumor such as melanoma, head and neck, liver or kidney cancer.

The rearrangement links TRBV30 to TRBJ2-2; 7 positions agree with TRBD1. V trimming: 3 bases; J trimming: 0 bases; junction bases outside the gene matches: 10. In germline, CDR1 is GTSNPN, CDR2 SVGIG (reference sequence). The CDR3 has 17 amino acids. DNA of the CDR3: TGTGCCTGGAGGAGACAGGGTGGTAGACCGAACACCGGGGAGCTGTTTTTT. Protein: CAWRRQGGRPNTGELFF.

The chain couples TRBV11-3 to TRBJ2-2, with D unclear. Germline CDR1 and CDR2: SGHNT and YENEEA. The ends were cut back, 3 bases at V and 0 bases at J, with 8 bases in the middle. The CDR3 covers 15 residues. This CDR3 is CASSFGGTNTGELFF. The CDR3 region has the DNA TGTGCCAGCAGCTTCGGCGGAACGAACACCGGGGAGCTGTTTTTT.

The chain employs TRBV6-1 and TRBJ1-1; no clear D gene. Between the trimmed V and J ends, which lost 10 bases and 0 bases, there was a span of 12 bases. CDR3 length: 13 residues. From germline, CDR1 is MNHNS and CDR2 SASEGT. The CDR3: CAIGQVMNTEAFF. The CDR3 nucleotides are TGTGCCATAGGGCAAGTTATGAACACTGAAGCTTTCTTT.

The rearrangement uses TRBV7-2 and TRBJ2-3; D might be TRBD1 or TRBD2, each matching 6 bases. The germline V gene encodes CDR1 SGHTA and CDR2 FQGNSA. V lost 8 bases and J 2 bases, leaving 17 bases between the germline ends. There are 15 residues in the CDR3. The CDR3 spells CASAKKGGYTDTQYF. The CDR3 DNA is TGTGCCAGCGCTAAGAAAGGGGGGTACACAGATACGCAGTATTTT.

The V gene is TRBV9, the J gene TRBJ2-7, with D unclear. The germline CDR1 and CDR2 sequences are SGDLS and YYNGEE. V was cut by 7 bases and J by 0 bases, with 14 bases left in between. CDR3 length equals 14 residues. The CDR3 DNA sequence: TGTGCCAGCCCCGTGAACCAGCGCTCCTACGAGCAGTACTTC. Its translation is CASPVNQRSYEQYF.

The J gene is TRBJ2-7, the V gene TRBV6-1; 10 bases are a match to TRBD2. The trim removed 6 bases at V and 4 bases at J, leaving 9 bases unmatched. CDR3 length equals 15 residues. Germline CDR1 reads MNHNS; CDR2 reads SASEGT. CDR3 protein: CASRELIAGGYEQYF. The CDR3 nucleotides are TGTGCCAGCAGGGAGCTCATAGCGGGAGGTTACGAGCAGTACTTC.

CDR3 bases: TGTGCCAGCAGCCATACACGGTGGGAGCAGTACTTC. It encodes CASSHTRWEQYF. The genes are TRBV6-5 and TRBJ2-5; possibly TRBD2 for D (5 bases). This CDR3 region has 12 residues. The germline V gene has CDR1 MNHEY and CDR2 SVGAGI. Trimming took 6 bases from V and 11 from J, leaving 16 bases between them.

The rearrangement joins TRBV7-2 to TRBJ2-2; D is unresolved. CDR3 length equals 13 residues. Germline V CDR1 and CDR2: SGHTA, FQGNSA. V lost 4 bases and J 4 bases, leaving 7 bases between the germline ends. This CDR3 reads CASSSTFTGELFF. The DNA of the CDR3 is TGTGCCAGCAGCTCGACGTTCACCGGGGAGCTGTTTTTT.

This clone was recorded once. This sequence joins TRBV18 and TRBJ1-5; 7 nucleotides line up with TRBD1. This CDR3 spans 16 amino acids. Germline CDR1 reads KGHSH; CDR2 reads LQKENI. Losses at the gene ends were 4 bases for V and 1 base for J; bases not matched to a gene: 7. As DNA, the CDR3 is TGTGCCAGCTCACGAGATGACAGGGCAAGCAATCAGCCCCAGCATTTT. As protein: CASSRDDRASNQPQHF.

The chain links TRBV28 to TRBJ1-1; 8 nucleotides line up with TRBD1. Per germline, CDR1 MDHEN and CDR2 SYDVKM. Losses at the gene ends were 3 bases for V and 4 bases for J; bases not matched to a gene: 7. The CDR3 sequence is 15 residues long. DNA of the CDR3: TGTGCCAGCAGTTTTGAGGTCAGGGGGCTCACTGAAGCTTTCTTT. Residues: CASSFEVRGLTEAFF.

The chain couples TRBV6-5 to TRBJ2-7, with 7 positions matching TRBD1. CDR1 and CDR2 (germline): MNHEY, SVGAGI. The CDR3 length is 14 residues. Trimming removed 3 bases from V and 3 bases from J; junction bases left unmatched: 5. CDR3 in DNA: TGTGCCAGCAGTTATCGGGACAGTAACTACGAGCAGTACTTC. Its protein product is CASSYRDSNYEQYF.

This clone was found once. The chain joins TRBV9 to TRBJ2-7; unclear D gene. Germline assignment: CDR1 SGDLS and CDR2 YYNGEE. CDR3 length: 14 residues. Trimming took off 4 bases at V and 5 bases at J, with 16 bases between the two ends. The CDR3 is CASSLRRTGNEQYF. In DNA form, the CDR3 reads TGTGCCAGCAGCCTCCGGCGAACTGGGAACGAGCAGTACTTC.

This rearrangement joins TRBV2 to TRBJ2-7, with 8 bases aligning to TRBD2. Germline V lookup: CDR1 SNHLY, CDR2 FYNNEI. The CDR3 consists of 15 residues. The J segment lost 4 bases and the V segment lost 3 bases, leaving 8 bases of the junction unmatched. As DNA, the CDR3 is TGTGCCAGCAGTGATGAGGGACTAGTGTTATACGAGCAGTACTTC. Its protein is CASSDEGLVLYEQYF.

The chain links TRBV6-1 to TRBJ2-3; 8 positions agree with TRBD2. With V trimmed by 6 bases and J by 4 bases, 9 bases remained unmatched. The germline CDR1 and CDR2 sequences are MNHNS and SASEGT. The length of the CDR3 is 15 residues. The CDR3 nucleotides are TGTGCCAGCAGACCCCTAACGGGAGGGGCAGATACGCAGTATTTT. Translation gives CASRPLTGGADTQYF.

The J gene is TRBJ1-4, the V gene TRBV27; a weak D match, TRBD1 (5 bases). The CDR3 runs 14 residues. In germline, CDR1 is MNHEY, CDR2 SMNVEV (reference sequence). The germline V and J ends were trimmed by 6 bases and 0 bases, with 8 bases remaining between them. This CDR3 reads CASSGAATNEKLFF. DNA for the CDR3: TGTGCCAGCAGCGGGGCCGCAACTAATGAAAAACTGTTTTTT.

The chain carries TRBV11-2 and TRBJ2-7; D gene uncertain. V shed 3 bases and J shed 1 base, with 22 bases lying between them. Germline V lookup: CDR1 SGHAT, CDR2 FQNNGV. This CDR3 has 18 residues. The CDR3 region has the DNA TGTGCCAGCAGCTTTGTGCCGACAAACCCGAGAATATCCTACGAGCAGTACTTC. This sequence encodes CASSFVPTNPRISYEQYF.

CDR3 nucleotide sequence: TGTGCCAGTAGTACTTGGGGGGCCCCCAATGAGCAGTTCTTC. Protein sequence: CASSTWGAPNEQFF. This chain uses TRBV19 with TRBJ2-1; D may be TRBD1 or TRBD2 (6 bases each). Germline lookup yields CDR1 LNHDA and CDR2 SQIVND (reference sequence). The V end was cut by 4 bases, the J end by 6 bases, with 13 bases between. The length of the CDR3 is 14 residues.

This clone appeared a single time. The rearrangement uses TRBV11-2 and TRBJ1-5; D might be TRBD1 (5 bases). The CDR3 has 14 amino acids. CDR1 is SGHAT and CDR2 is FQNNGV in the germline V gene. V was trimmed by 1 base and J by 1 base, leaving 5 bases between them. The CDR3: CASSLGGSNQPQHF. The CDR3 DNA reads as TGTGCCAGCAGCTTAGGGGGGAGCAATCAGCCCCAGCATTTT.